These 16 T cell receptor beta chains share one sample of origin, sequenced in a study of shared clonotypes between healthy human individuals. Data came from immunoSEQ multiplex PCR; TCRdb stores just in-frame clones and leaves some out. The sample gives about 600,000 clones, 98% of which show up once; around 0.3% is in the top ten. Naive CD8 cells lacked CD45RO, underwent positive selection for CCR7 and left out terminally differentiated effector memory CD45RA+ cells. The specimen sequenced was naive CD8+ T cells sorted from blood. These receptor sequences come from a man aged 25-40 years in good health.

The rearrangement uses TRBV27 and TRBJ2-7; 12 bases agree with TRBD2. The germline V gene has CDR1 MNHEY and CDR2 SMNVEV (reference sequence). The CDR3 totals 14 residues. V was pared by 3 bases and J by 9 bases, with 6 bases of the junction left unmatched. The DNA for the CDR3 is TGTGCCAGCAGTTTCCCACTAGCGGGAGGCGTGCAGTACTTC. Protein sequence: CASSFPLAGGVQYF.

The chain joins TRBV6-1 to TRBJ1-5; D remains ambiguous. Germline loops: CDR1 MNHNS, CDR2 SASEGT. Trimming shortened V by 6 bases and J by 1 base, and 13 bases separated the two germline ends. The CDR3 length is 15 residues. This CDR3 is CASRAVPGSNQPQHF. CDR3 in DNA: TGTGCCAGCAGAGCGGTCCCGGGCAGCAATCAGCCCCAGCATTTT.

The V and J genes are TRBV7-8 and TRBJ2-1, with D tentatively TRBD2 (6 bases). The CDR3 totals 14 residues. V lost 11 bases and J lost 4, with 18 bases in between. Germline V gene sequence: CDR1 SGHVS, CDR2 FQNEAQ. The CDR3 nucleotides are TGTGCCCCAGCCAGACTAGTCCCGTACAATGAGCAGTTCTTC. It yields the protein CAPARLVPYNEQFF. Based on the CDR3 plus reference TRBV7-8 and TRBJ2-1, the full variable domain is GAGVSQSPRYKVAKRGQDVALRCDPISGHVSLFWYQQALGQGPEFLTYFQNEAQLDKSGLPSDRFFAERPEGSVSTLKIQRTQQEDSAVYLCAPARLVPYNEQFFGPGTRLTVL.

V gene TRBV29-1 combines with J gene TRBJ2-7; D unclear. V was shortened by 0 bases and J by 2 bases, with 8 bases between the two germline ends. Germline-derived CDR1 and CDR2 are SQVTM and ANQGSEA. This CDR3 spans 13 amino acids. The CDR3 here is CSVEDRKTYEQYF. The CDR3 DNA follows: TGCAGCGTTGAAGATCGCAAAACCTACGAGCAGTACTTC.

Note on this clone: Other DNA sequences in this sample translate to the same CDR3. V gene TRBV5-4 combines with J gene TRBJ1-1; D not resolved. V shed 0 bases and J shed 4 bases, with 7 bases lying between them. The CDR3 has 13 residues. Germline-derived CDR1 and CDR2 are SGHNT and YYREEE (reference sequence). CDR3 sequence: CASSLVGSTEAFF. The DNA of the CDR3 is TGTGCCAGCAGCTTGGTGGGTTCCACTGAAGCTTTCTTT.

The CDR3 coding sequence is TGTGCCAGCAGCTTAGCGACTAGCGGGACAGATACGCAGTATTTT. Translating it yields CASSLATSGTDTQYF. This chain joins TRBV7-2 and TRBJ2-3; 10 bases are a match to TRBD2. From germline, CDR1 is SGHTA and CDR2 FQGNSA. With 0 bases clipped from V and 3 bases from J, the junction kept 0 bases outside the gene matches. The CDR3 consists of 15 residues. Combining the CDR3 with reference TRBV7-2 and TRBJ2-3 gives the whole variable domain GAGVSQSPSNKVTEKGKDVELRCDPISGHTALYWYRQSLGQGLEFLIYFQGNSAPDKSGLPSDRFSAERTGGSVSTLTIQRTQQEDSAVYLCASSLATSGTDTQYFGPGTRLTVL.

The CDR3 protein is CASRPTSGSSGHNEQFF. The CDR3 coding sequence is TGTGCCAGCAGACCGACTAGCGGGAGTAGTGGGCACAATGAGCAGTTCTTC. The chain couples TRBV28 to TRBJ2-1, with 12 bases identical to TRBD2. The CDR3 is made up of 17 amino acids. Germline-derived CDR1 and CDR2 are MDHEN and SYDVKM. The V segment lost 6 bases and the J segment 5 bases; nucleotides outside the gene matches: 11.

This CDR3 is CSVHLAGTYEQYF. In nucleotides, the CDR3 is TGCAGCGTTCACCTAGCGGGAACCTACGAGCAGTACTTC. This chain joins TRBV29-1 and TRBJ2-7, with 9 nucleotides matching TRBD2. Per germline, CDR1 SQVTM and CDR2 ANQGSEA. V shed 5 bases and J 2 bases; nucleotides not matched to a gene: 4. The CDR3 extends over 13 amino acids.

Concerning this clone itself: This same CDR3 is encoded by further DNA sequences in the sample. The rearrangement joins TRBV5-6 to TRBJ1-1; D gene unclear. In germline, CDR1 is SGHDT, CDR2 YYEEEE. Trimming cost V 0 bases and J 3 bases, with 3 bases left between them. The CDR3 has 12 residues. The CDR3 DNA reads as TGTGCCAGCAGCTTGGGGGACACTGAAGCTTTCTTT. This gives the protein CASSLGDTEAFF.

J is TRBJ2-7 and V is TRBV6-1; D is ambiguous. The CDR3 spans 11 residues. Germline V gene sequence: CDR1 MNHNS, CDR2 SASEGT. Trimming stripped 8 bases from V and 0 bases from J, with 5 bases between. The CDR3 region has the DNA TGTGCCAGCTTCGGCTCCTACGAGCAGTACTTC. This gives the protein CASFGSYEQYF.

This chain uses TRBV11-2 with TRBJ1-1; the D is unclear. CDR3 length: 14 amino acids. The germline V gene encodes CDR1 SGHAT and CDR2 FQNNGV. V gave up 5 bases and J gave up 1 base, with 11 bases separating them. CDR3 sequence: CASSHWSGNTEAFF. The DNA for the CDR3 is TGTGCCAGCAGCCATTGGAGCGGGAACACTGAAGCTTTCTTT.

The gene calls are TRBV7-6 and TRBJ2-7; possible D gene TRBD2, 6 bases. Germline CDR1 SGHVS, CDR2 FNYEAQ. The CDR3 is 14 residues long. V dropped 5 bases and J dropped 1 base, with 12 bases sitting between them. The DNA for the CDR3 is TGTGCCAGCAGCCTAGGAGGGTTGTCCTACGAGCAGTACTTC. Translated, it gives CASSLGGLSYEQYF.

This clone occurred once. The chain has TRBV4-1 and TRBJ2-7, with D perhaps matching TRBD1 or TRBD2 (5 bases each). Trimming left V 1 base short and J 1 base short, with 17 bases between. Germline CDR1 and CDR2: MGHRA and YSYEKL. CDR3 length: 17 amino acids. CDR3 bases: TGCGCCAGCAGCCAAGCCTCAGGGAGCACCGAGTCCTACGAGCAGTACTTC. Translated, it gives CASSQASGSTESYEQYF.

The gene calls are TRBV19 and TRBJ1-2; 9 bases are shared with TRBD1. The CDR3 extends over 16 amino acids. Per the germline V gene, CDR1 is LNHDA and CDR2 is SQIVND (reference sequence). V trimming: 0 bases; J trimming: 6 bases; junction bases outside the gene matches: 8. CDR3 in amino acids: CASSIDPAGTGHGYTF. The CDR3 DNA is TGTGCCAGTAGTATAGATCCAGCCGGGACAGGGCATGGCTACACCTTC. Together with reference TRBV19 and TRBJ1-2, the CDR3 gives the full variable domain: DGGITQSPKYLFRKEGQNVTLSCEQNLNHDAMYWYRQDPGQGLRLIYYSQIVNDFQKGDIAEGYSVSREKKESFPLTVTSAQKNPTAFYLCASSIDPAGTGHGYTFGSGTRLTVV.

V is TRBV13 and J is TRBJ1-1; D gene uncertain. Germline V gives CDR1 PRHDT, CDR2 FYEKMQ (reference sequence). The CDR3 has 15 amino acids. Trimming took off 6 bases at V and 8 bases at J, with 22 bases between the two ends. CDR3 nucleotides: TGTGCCAGCAGTCAGGTTTGGTCAGGTAGCCCCGAAGCTTTCTTT. This sequence encodes CASSQVWSGSPEAFF.

On this clone itself: This sample includes further DNA sequences coding for the same CDR3. This sequence joins TRBV9 and TRBJ2-7; possible D gene TRBD2, 5 bases. The CDR3 runs 14 residues. Deletions cut 0 bases from V and 0 bases from J, with 7 bases between. Per germline, CDR1 SGDLS and CDR2 YYNGEE. The CDR3 nucleotides read TGTGCCAGCAGCGTAGCAAGCGGCTCCTACGAGCAGTACTTC. Amino acids: CASSVASGSYEQYF.